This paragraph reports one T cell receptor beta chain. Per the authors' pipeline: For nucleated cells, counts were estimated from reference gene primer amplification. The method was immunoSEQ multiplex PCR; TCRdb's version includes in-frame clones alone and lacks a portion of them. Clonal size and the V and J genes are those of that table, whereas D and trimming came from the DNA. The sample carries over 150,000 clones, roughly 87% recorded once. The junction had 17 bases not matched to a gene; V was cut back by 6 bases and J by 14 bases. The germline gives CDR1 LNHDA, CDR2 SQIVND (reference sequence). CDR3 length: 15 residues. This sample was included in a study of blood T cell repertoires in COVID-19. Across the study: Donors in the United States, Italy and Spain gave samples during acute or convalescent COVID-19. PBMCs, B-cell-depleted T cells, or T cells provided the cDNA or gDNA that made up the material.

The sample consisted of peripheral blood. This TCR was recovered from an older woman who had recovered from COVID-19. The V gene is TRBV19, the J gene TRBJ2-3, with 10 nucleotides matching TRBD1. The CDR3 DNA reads TGTGCCAGTAGCGACCCAGGACAGGGGGGACCAAGGCTGTATTTT. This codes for CASSDPGQGGPRLYF.